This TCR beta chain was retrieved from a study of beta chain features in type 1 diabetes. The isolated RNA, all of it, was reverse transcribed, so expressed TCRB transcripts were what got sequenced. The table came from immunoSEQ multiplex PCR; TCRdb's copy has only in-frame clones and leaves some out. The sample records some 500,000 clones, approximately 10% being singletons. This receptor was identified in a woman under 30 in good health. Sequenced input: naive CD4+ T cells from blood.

The CDR3 coding sequence is TGTGCCAGCGGGGTGAGAGGATACGAGCAGTACGTC. The encoded protein is CASGVRGYEQYV. The V call is TRBV2, the J call TRBJ2-7; D unresolved. The germline V gene encodes CDR1 SNHLY and CDR2 FYNNEI. Trimming shortened V by 8 bases and J by 4 bases, and 12 bases separated the two germline ends. The CDR3 covers 12 residues.